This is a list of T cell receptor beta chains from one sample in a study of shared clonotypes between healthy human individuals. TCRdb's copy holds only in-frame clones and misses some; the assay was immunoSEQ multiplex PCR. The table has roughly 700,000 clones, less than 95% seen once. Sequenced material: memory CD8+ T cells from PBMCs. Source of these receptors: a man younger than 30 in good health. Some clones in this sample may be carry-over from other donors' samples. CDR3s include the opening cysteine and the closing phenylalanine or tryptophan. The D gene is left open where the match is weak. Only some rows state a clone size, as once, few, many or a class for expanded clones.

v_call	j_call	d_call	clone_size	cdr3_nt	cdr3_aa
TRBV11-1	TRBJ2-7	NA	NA	TGTGCCAGCAGCTCCCAGGGACCCACCTACGAGCAGTACTTC	CASSSQGPTYEQYF
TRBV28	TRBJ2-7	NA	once	TGTGCCAGCAGAGGACTCGATGGGAGGAGCGAGCAGTACTTC	CASRGLDGRSEQYF
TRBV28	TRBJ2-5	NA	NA	TGTGCCAGCAGTTTCAGGGGACAACAAGAGACCCAGTACTTC	CASSFRGQQETQYF
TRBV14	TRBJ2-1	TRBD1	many	TGTGCCAGCAGTGATGTACCGGGACAGGGTGACAATGAGCAGTTCTTC	CASSDVPGQGDNEQFF
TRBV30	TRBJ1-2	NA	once	TGTGCCTGGAGTGTACATCTCGGGGGACTACCCTATGGCTACACCTTC	CAWSVHLGGLPYGYTF
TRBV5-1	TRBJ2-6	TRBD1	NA	TGCGCCAGCAGCTCCTTGACAGGGAGCGGGGCCAACGTCCTGACTTTC	CASSSLTGSGANVLTF
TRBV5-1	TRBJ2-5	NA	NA	TGCGCCAGCAGCTACGAGACAAGTAGTTGGACCCAGTACTTC	CASSYETSSWTQYF
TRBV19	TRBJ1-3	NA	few	TGTGCCAGTAGTTCTATACGCCGCTCTGGAAACACCATATATTTT	CASSSIRRSGNTIYF
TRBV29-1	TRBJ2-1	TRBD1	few	TGCAGCTCCAGGACAGGGGGCAATGAGCAGTTCTTC	CSSRTGGNEQFF
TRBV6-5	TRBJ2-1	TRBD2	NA	TGTGCCAGCGGCGTCACGGGACTAGCGATCCATGAGCAGTTCTTC	CASGVTGLAIHEQFF
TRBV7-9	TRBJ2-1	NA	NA	TGTGCCAGCAGCACCCCCGGTACTCGGAACTACAATGAGCAGTTCTTC	CASSTPGTRNYNEQFF
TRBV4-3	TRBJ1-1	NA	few	TGCGCCAGCAGCCAAAGATCCGATCGAGCCACTGAAGCTTTCTTT	CASSQRSDRATEAFF
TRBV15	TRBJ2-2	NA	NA	TGTGCCACCAGCAGTACCGGGGAGCTGTTTTTT	CATSSTGELFF
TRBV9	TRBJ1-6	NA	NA	TGTGCCAGCAGCGTAAGTTGGTCGGCCACGAATTCACCCCTCCACTTT	CASSVSWSATNSPLHF
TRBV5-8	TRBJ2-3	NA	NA	TGTGCCAGCAGCCGCAGGGGCGCGACAGATACGCAGTATTTT	CASSRRGATDTQYF
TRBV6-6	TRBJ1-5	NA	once	TGTGCCAGCAGTTACAGTGGCTATAGCAATCAGCCCCAGCATTTT	CASSYSGYSNQPQHF
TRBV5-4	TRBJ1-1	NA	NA	TGTGCCAGCAGCTTGGATCAGAACACTGAAGCTTTCTTT	CASSLDQNTEAFF
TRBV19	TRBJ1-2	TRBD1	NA	TGTGCCAGTAGTATACAGGGGGCATACTATGGCTACACCTTC	CASSIQGAYYGYTF
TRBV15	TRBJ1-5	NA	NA	TGTGCCACCAGCAGAATCTACTGGGGGCGCCCCAATCAGCCCCAGCATTTT	CATSRIYWGRPNQPQHF
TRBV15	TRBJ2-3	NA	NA	TGTGCCACCAGCAGAGGGGGTTGGGAACTATCGGATACGCAGTATTTT	CATSRGGWELSDTQYF
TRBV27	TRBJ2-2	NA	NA	TGTGCCAGCACCCCCGAAAGGTACAGGGACCAGAAAACCGGGGAGCTGTTTTTT	CASTPERYRDQKTGELFF
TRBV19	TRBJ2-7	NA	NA	TGTGCCAGTAGAAAAGGCCCGTCTAGCGAGCAGTACTTC	CASRKGPSSEQYF
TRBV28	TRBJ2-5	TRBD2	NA	TGTGCCAGCAGTTTCCCCACTAGCGGCCAAGAGACCCAGTACTTC	CASSFPTSGQETQYF
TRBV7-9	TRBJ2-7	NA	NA	TGTGCCAGCAGCTCAAAAGGGGGAAGCTACGAGCAGTACTTC	CASSSKGGSYEQYF
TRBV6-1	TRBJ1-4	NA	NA	TGTGCCAGCAGTGCTGGACTACCTCATGGTGGTGAAAAACTGTTTTTT	CASSAGLPHGGEKLFF
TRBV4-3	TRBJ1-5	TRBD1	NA	TGCGCCAGCAGCCAAGATCTTGTCAGGGGGAGGGCTCAGCCCCAGCATTTT	CASSQDLVRGRAQPQHF
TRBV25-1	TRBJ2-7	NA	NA	TGTGCCAGCAGTGAATATCGGTTAGGAGGAGAGCAGTACTTC	CASSEYRLGGEQYF
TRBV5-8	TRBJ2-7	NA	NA	TGTGCCAGCAGCGTCCACAGGATGTACGAGCAGTACTTC	CASSVHRMYEQYF
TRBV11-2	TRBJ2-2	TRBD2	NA	TGTGCCAGCAGTCCCCGTCCCCGGGAGGGAGTCACCGGGGAGCTGTTTTTT	CASSPRPREGVTGELFF
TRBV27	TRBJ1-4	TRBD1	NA	TGTGCCAGCAGTGGAACAGGGGGTATCGGTGAAAAACTGTTTTTT	CASSGTGGIGEKLFF
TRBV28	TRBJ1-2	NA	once	TGTGCCAGCCGTGACATTAAAACTGCGACTTATGGCTACACCTTC	CASRDIKTATYGYTF
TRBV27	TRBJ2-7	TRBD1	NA	TGTGCCAGCAGTTTCGGGACAGGGAGGGCCTACGAGCAGTACTTC	CASSFGTGRAYEQYF
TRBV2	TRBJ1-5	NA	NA	TGTGCCAGCAGTGTAATGTTAGCCCAGCATTTT	CASSVMLAQHF
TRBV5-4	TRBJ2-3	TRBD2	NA	TGTGCCAGCAGCTCGACTAGCGTTAGCACAGATACGCAGTATTTT	CASSSTSVSTDTQYF
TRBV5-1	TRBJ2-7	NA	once	TGCGCCAGCAGCTGGGCAGGGGCAGGTATGGGGGAGCAGTACTTC	CASSWAGAGMGEQYF
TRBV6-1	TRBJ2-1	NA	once	TGTGCCAGCAGTGGCCGGGACTTGAACTACAATGAGCAGTTCTTC	CASSGRDLNYNEQFF
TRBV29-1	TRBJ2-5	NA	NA	TGCAGCGTTCTGAGCCCGATGGAGACCCAGTACTTC	CSVLSPMETQYF
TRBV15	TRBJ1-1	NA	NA	TGTGCCACCAGCGCCGACCCATTTGGGGGGCTCACTGAAGCTTTCTTT	CATSADPFGGLTEAFF
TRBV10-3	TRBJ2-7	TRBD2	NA	TGTGCCATCAGTGATGGGACTAGGGGGGGATACGAGCAGTACTTC	CAISDGTRGGYEQYF
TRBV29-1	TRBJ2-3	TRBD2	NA	TGCAGCGTTGAGGGGACTAGCGGGAGGGCAGATACGCAGTATTTT	CSVEGTSGRADTQYF
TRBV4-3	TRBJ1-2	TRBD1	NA	TGCGCCAGCAGCCAAGGGGGAGGGGGCGACTATGGCTACACCTTC	CASSQGGGGDYGYTF
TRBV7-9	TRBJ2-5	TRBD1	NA	TGTGCCAGCAGCTCAACCCGGACAGGGACGTGGACCCAGTACTTC	CASSSTRTGTWTQYF
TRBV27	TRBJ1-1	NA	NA	TGTGCCAGCAGTTATGGGACGGACTACACTGAAGCTTTCTTT	CASSYGTDYTEAFF
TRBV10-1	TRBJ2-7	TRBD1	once	TGCGCCAGCAGTGAAACCGGGACAGGGATCCTCGAGCAGTACTTC	CASSETGTGILEQYF
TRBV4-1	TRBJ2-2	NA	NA	TGCGCCAGCAGCCCGACAACATCGCCCGGGGAGCTGTTTTTT	CASSPTTSPGELFF
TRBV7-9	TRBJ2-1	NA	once	TGTGCCAGCAGCTACGGGGCGAGCTCCTACAATGAGCAGTTCTTC	CASSYGASSYNEQFF
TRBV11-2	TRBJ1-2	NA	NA	TGTGCCAGCAGCCCCGCCCCGGGGGGCGCGATCTATGGCTACACCTTC	CASSPAPGGAIYGYTF